The rows below give T cell receptor beta chains drawn from one sample of a study of blood T cells in healthy people across ages. TCRdb called the 5' RACE reads again in MiXCR, with one record for every CDR3 protein. The top ten clones hold over 3.5% of a sample with over a million distinct CDR3 sequences, roughly two fifths of them seen once. Sequencing input: blood. The receptor source for this set is a woman between 18 and 29 years old in good health. Each CDR3 is given with its conserved first and last residue. The D gene is left open where the match is weak. For some rows the clone size is stated as once, few or many, or as a class when expanded; others skip it.

>few|TRBJ1-1|TRBV20-1|.
TGCAGTGTGAATCCTTCGAACACTGAAGCTTTCTTT
CSVNPSNTEAFF
>.|TRBJ2-7|TRBV4-2|TRBD1
TGTGCCAGCAGCCAGGCCGCAGACAGGGGCTTAAACTACGAGCAGTACTTC
CASSQAADRGLNYEQYF
>.|TRBJ1-1|TRBV29-1|TRBD1
TGCAGCGTTGAGGGACAGAGCATTGGAGCTTTCTTT
CSVEGQSIGAFF
>.|TRBJ2-3|TRBV4-3|.
TGCGCCAGCAGCCCCCCGATAGGGCTAGGGCGGGGTGTTTCAGATACGCAGTATTTT
CASSPPIGLGRGVSDTQYF
>few|TRBJ2-5|TRBV4-3|.
TGCGCCAGCAGCCAACACTGGGGCGGAGAGACCCAGTACTTC
CASSQHWGGETQYF
>few|TRBJ2-3|TRBV20-1|.
TGCAGTGCTAGAGGAACCTGGCCAGATACGCAGTATTTT
CSARGTWPDTQYF
>.|TRBJ1-2|TRBV6-6|.
TGTGCCAGCAGTTACAACAGGGTAGATGGCTACACCTTC
CASSYNRVDGYTF
>.|TRBJ1-2|TRBV5-1|.
TGCGCCAGCAGCTTGGTATCAGCTAACTATGGCTACACCTTC
CASSLVSANYGYTF
>.|TRBJ2-1|TRBV20-1|TRBD2
TGCAGTGCAACCTCTTGGCGGGAGATCTACAATGAGCAGTTCTTC
CSATSWREIYNEQFF
>.|TRBJ2-1|TRBV12-5|TRBD2
TGTGCTAGTGGTTCCACCGGGACTAGCCTAAGCTCCTACAATGAGCAGTTCTTC
CASGSTGTSLSSYNEQFF
>.|TRBJ2-1|TRBV5-1|TRBD2
TGCGCCAGCAGCTCAAGCGGGGTGACCCACAATGAGCAGTTCTTC
CASSSSGVTHNEQFF
>few|TRBJ2-1|TRBV9|TRBD1
TGTGCCAGCAGCGCGACAGGGGGCAATGAGCAGTTCTTC
CASSATGGNEQFF
>.|TRBJ1-4|TRBV15|.
TGTGCCACCAGCAGAGATCGGGGGACTAATGAAAAACTGTTTTTT
CATSRDRGTNEKLFF
>.|TRBJ2-1|TRBV15|TRBD1
TGTGCCACCAGCCGGGGACAGGGTTCCTACAATGAGCAGTTCTTC
CATSRGQGSYNEQFF
>few|TRBJ2-7|TRBV9|.
TGTGCCAGCAGCGCACAGATCGGAGGCCACGAGCAGTACTTC
CASSAQIGGHEQYF
>.|TRBJ2-2|TRBV29-1|TRBD2
TGCAGCGTTGATTCTAGCGGGGCAGGGGAGCTGTTTTTT
CSVDSSGAGELFF
>.|TRBJ2-1|TRBV19|TRBD2
TGTGCCAGTACCACCGGGACTACCTCCTACAATGAGCAGTTCTTC
CASTTGTTSYNEQFF
>.|TRBJ2-3|TRBV29-1|.
TGCAGCGTTGTGGCAGGGAAGCCGTATTTT
CSVVAGKPYF
>.|TRBJ1-2|TRBV15|TRBD1
TGTGCCACCAGCAGTCCGGACAGGATACTCTATGGCTACACCTTC
CATSSPDRILYGYTF
>.|TRBJ2-3|TRBV7-9|.
TGTGCCAGCAGCTTTGGGGCTGCGCTTGATACGCAGTATTTT
CASSFGAALDTQYF
>.|TRBJ2-1|TRBV11-2|.
TGTGCCAGCAGATCTACCGGGGCAGAGCAGTTCTTC
CASRSTGAEQFF
>.|TRBJ2-1|TRBV20-1|TRBD1
TGCAGTGGCGCCCGGGACAGGGATGGCAATGAGCAGTTCTTC
CSGARDRDGNEQFF
>.|TRBJ2-1|TRBV6-5|TRBD1
TGTGCCAGCAGTTACGACAGGGATTCCAACAATGAGCAGTTCTTC
CASSYDRDSNNEQFF
>.|TRBJ1-1|TRBV4-1|.
TGCGCCAGCAGCCAAGAGTTGGGGGCCCCTGAAGCTTTCTTT
CASSQELGAPEAFF
>few|TRBJ2-1|TRBV27|TRBD2
TGTGCCAGCAGTTCCCATAGCGGGAGGTTTGAGCAGTTCTTC
CASSSHSGRFEQFF